This passage covers 14 T cell receptor beta chains from one sample sequenced in a study of T cells in localized non-small cell lung cancer. Sequencing used immunoSEQ multiplex PCR; TCRdb keeps in-frame clones, though not all of them. Of about 25,000 clones in the sample, around 86% were seen once. The material sequenced was peripheral blood, taken before any cancer treatment. Receptor source: a male donor at least 60 years old with stage II squamous cell lung carcinoma.

The rearrangement links TRBV5-6 to TRBJ2-7; the match to TRBD2 covers 7 bases. Germline V gives CDR1 SGHDT, CDR2 YYEEEE. V shed 4 bases, J shed 0 bases, and the junction held 10 bases outside the gene matches. The CDR3 runs 16 residues. The CDR3 sequence is CASSPLGSGASYEQYF. The CDR3 DNA follows: TGTGCCAGCAGCCCGCTAGGAAGCGGGGCCTCCTACGAGCAGTACTTC.

This clone was seen a few times. The chain carries TRBV7-9 and TRBJ1-4; tentatively, D is TRBD1 (5 bases). V shed 5 bases and J shed 3 bases, with 13 bases lying between them. Germline values: CDR1 SEHNR, CDR2 FQNEAQ (reference sequence). The CDR3 is made up of 15 amino acids. The chain's CDR3 is CASSLTTDPNEKLFF. Written as DNA, the CDR3 is TGTGCCAGCAGCCTAACGACAGATCCTAATGAAAAACTGTTTTTT. The entire variable domain, with the rest obtained from reference TRBV7-9 and TRBJ1-4, is as follows: DTGVSQNPRHKITKRGQNVTFRCDPISEHNRLYWYRQTLGQGPEFLTYFQNEAQLEKSRLLSDRFSAERPKGSFSTLEIQRTEQGDSAMYLCASSLTTDPNEKLFFGSGTQLSVL.

The chain joins TRBV14 to TRBJ2-3, with no clear D. The CDR3 spans 14 residues. Trimming stripped 2 bases from V and 2 bases from J, with 8 bases between. CDR1 SGHDN and CDR2 FVKESK come from the germline V gene. CDR3 amino acids: CASSQRQSTDTQYF. CDR3 nucleotides: TGTGCCAGCAGCCAAAGGCAGTCCACAGATACGCAGTATTTT.

The chain uses TRBV7-9 and TRBJ1-3, with D possibly being TRBD1 (5 bases). The V gene lost 1 base and the J gene lost 0 bases, with 10 bases spanning the gap. CDR3 length equals 16 residues. Germline values: CDR1 SEHNR, CDR2 FQNEAQ (reference sequence). The CDR3 protein is CASSLERRVSGNTIYF. As DNA, the CDR3 is TGTGCCAGCAGCTTAGAACGCAGGGTCTCTGGAAACACCATATATTTT.

The chain links TRBV6-6 to TRBJ2-2; D is possibly TRBD2 (5 bases). The germline gives CDR1 MNHNY, CDR2 SVGAGI (reference sequence). The CDR3 runs 13 residues. Trimming left V 5 bases short and J 7 bases short, with 11 bases between. The CDR3 region is CASSTDYGGELFF. The CDR3 coding sequence is TGTGCCAGCAGTACTGACTATGGCGGGGAGCTGTTTTTT.

This chain uses TRBV19 with TRBJ2-7, with 7 bases aligning to TRBD1. Germline CDR1 and CDR2: LNHDA and SQIVND (reference sequence). V lost 1 base to trimming and J lost 2 bases; unmatched junction nucleotides: 2. The CDR3 runs 14 residues. The CDR3 DNA sequence: TGTGCCAGTAGTATAGTCACAGGGGCCTACGAGCAGTACTTC. This translates into CASSIVTGAYEQYF.

The CDR3 region has the DNA TGCGCCAGCAGCCAAGAATTCGATGGTCTCGAGGGAGGCTACACCTTC. It specifies CASSQEFDGLEGGYTF. This chain links TRBV4-1 with TRBJ1-2, with D uncertain. The CDR3 sequence is 16 residues long. Deletions cut 0 bases from V and 8 bases from J, with 19 bases between. In germline, CDR1 is MGHRA, CDR2 YSYEKL.

This clone appeared a single time. This chain links TRBV9 with TRBJ2-7; the match to TRBD1 covers 8 bases. Germline V lookup: CDR1 SGDLS, CDR2 YYNGEE. The CDR3 totals 15 residues. V was pared by 0 bases and J by 4 bases, with 6 bases of the junction left unmatched. CDR3 DNA: TGTGCCAGCAGCGTAGGACAGGGGCACCTTTACGAGCAGTACTTC. This codes for CASSVGQGHLYEQYF.

Worth noting for this clone: The junction shows a germline mismatch at one end, possibly a read error. The chain is built from TRBV7-6 and TRBJ2-7, with D possibly being TRBD2 (6 bases). CDR3 length equals 13 residues. Per the germline V gene, CDR1 is SGHVS and CDR2 is FNYEAQ. In DNA, the CDR3 is TGTACCAGCAGCAGGGACTGGAACTACGAGCAGTACTTC. Translated: CTSSRDWNYEQYF.

The gene calls are TRBV19 and TRBJ2-2, with TRBD1 identical over 9 bases. CDR1 is LNHDA, CDR2 SQIVND, per germline (reference sequence). This CDR3 region has 17 residues. Trimming removed 6 bases from V and 7 bases from J; junction bases left unmatched: 15. The CDR3 nucleotides are TGTGCCAGTAGCGCCACTCCGGGACAGGGTTTGGTCGGGGAGCTGTTTTTT. Translated, it gives CASSATPGQGLVGELFF.

The J gene is TRBJ2-1, the V gene TRBV5-1; 8 nucleotides agree with TRBD2. V trimming: 4 bases; J trimming: 0 bases; junction bases outside the gene matches: 3. Germline V gene lookup returns CDR1 SGHRS and CDR2 YFSETQ. The CDR3 is made up of 15 amino acids. The CDR3 DNA sequence: TGCGCCAGCAGCCCTACTAGCGGCTCCTACAATGAGCAGTTCTTC. Its protein product is CASSPTSGSYNEQFF.

The V call is TRBV28, the J call TRBJ2-1; 8 bases agree with TRBD2. V lost 4 bases and J lost 7; bases outside the gene matches: 12. The CDR3 has 16 residues. Germline-derived CDR1 and CDR2 are MDHEN and SYDVKM. The CDR3 nucleotides are TGTGCCAGCAGTTCACACTCGGGAGGGCCGTGGAATGAGCAGTTCTTC. Its translation is CASSSHSGGPWNEQFF. Looking up the rest from reference TRBV28 and TRBJ2-1 gives the full variable domain: DVKVTQSSRYLVKRTGEKVFLECVQDMDHENMFWYRQDPGLGLRLIYFSYDVKMKEKGDIPEGYSVSREKKERFSLILESASTNQTSMYLCASSSHSGGPWNEQFFGPGTRLTVL.

The V call is TRBV18, the J call TRBJ2-5, with 7 bases identical to TRBD1. V was pared by 8 bases and J by 2 bases, with 5 bases of the junction left unmatched. This CDR3 is built from 13 residues. Germline CDR1 reads KGHSH; CDR2 reads LQKENI. The CDR3 DNA is TGTGCCAGCCTGGGACAGACTCAAGAGACCCAGTACTTC. Its protein product is CASLGQTQETQYF.

J is TRBJ1-3 and V is TRBV19; D is unclear. In germline, CDR1 is LNHDA, CDR2 SQIVND (reference sequence). The V end lost 3 bases, the J end lost 2 bases, and 5 bases lay between the germline ends. The CDR3 loop spans 13 amino acids. The CDR3 DNA sequence: TGTGCCAGTAGTATCGGAACTGGAAACACCATATATTTT. Protein sequence: CASSIGTGNTIYF. Based on the CDR3 plus reference TRBV19 and TRBJ1-3, the full variable domain is DGGITQSPKYLFRKEGQNVTLSCEQNLNHDAMYWYRQDPGQGLRLIYYSQIVNDFQKGDIAEGYSVSREKKESFPLTVTSAQKNPTAFYLCASSIGTGNTIYFGEGSWLTVV.